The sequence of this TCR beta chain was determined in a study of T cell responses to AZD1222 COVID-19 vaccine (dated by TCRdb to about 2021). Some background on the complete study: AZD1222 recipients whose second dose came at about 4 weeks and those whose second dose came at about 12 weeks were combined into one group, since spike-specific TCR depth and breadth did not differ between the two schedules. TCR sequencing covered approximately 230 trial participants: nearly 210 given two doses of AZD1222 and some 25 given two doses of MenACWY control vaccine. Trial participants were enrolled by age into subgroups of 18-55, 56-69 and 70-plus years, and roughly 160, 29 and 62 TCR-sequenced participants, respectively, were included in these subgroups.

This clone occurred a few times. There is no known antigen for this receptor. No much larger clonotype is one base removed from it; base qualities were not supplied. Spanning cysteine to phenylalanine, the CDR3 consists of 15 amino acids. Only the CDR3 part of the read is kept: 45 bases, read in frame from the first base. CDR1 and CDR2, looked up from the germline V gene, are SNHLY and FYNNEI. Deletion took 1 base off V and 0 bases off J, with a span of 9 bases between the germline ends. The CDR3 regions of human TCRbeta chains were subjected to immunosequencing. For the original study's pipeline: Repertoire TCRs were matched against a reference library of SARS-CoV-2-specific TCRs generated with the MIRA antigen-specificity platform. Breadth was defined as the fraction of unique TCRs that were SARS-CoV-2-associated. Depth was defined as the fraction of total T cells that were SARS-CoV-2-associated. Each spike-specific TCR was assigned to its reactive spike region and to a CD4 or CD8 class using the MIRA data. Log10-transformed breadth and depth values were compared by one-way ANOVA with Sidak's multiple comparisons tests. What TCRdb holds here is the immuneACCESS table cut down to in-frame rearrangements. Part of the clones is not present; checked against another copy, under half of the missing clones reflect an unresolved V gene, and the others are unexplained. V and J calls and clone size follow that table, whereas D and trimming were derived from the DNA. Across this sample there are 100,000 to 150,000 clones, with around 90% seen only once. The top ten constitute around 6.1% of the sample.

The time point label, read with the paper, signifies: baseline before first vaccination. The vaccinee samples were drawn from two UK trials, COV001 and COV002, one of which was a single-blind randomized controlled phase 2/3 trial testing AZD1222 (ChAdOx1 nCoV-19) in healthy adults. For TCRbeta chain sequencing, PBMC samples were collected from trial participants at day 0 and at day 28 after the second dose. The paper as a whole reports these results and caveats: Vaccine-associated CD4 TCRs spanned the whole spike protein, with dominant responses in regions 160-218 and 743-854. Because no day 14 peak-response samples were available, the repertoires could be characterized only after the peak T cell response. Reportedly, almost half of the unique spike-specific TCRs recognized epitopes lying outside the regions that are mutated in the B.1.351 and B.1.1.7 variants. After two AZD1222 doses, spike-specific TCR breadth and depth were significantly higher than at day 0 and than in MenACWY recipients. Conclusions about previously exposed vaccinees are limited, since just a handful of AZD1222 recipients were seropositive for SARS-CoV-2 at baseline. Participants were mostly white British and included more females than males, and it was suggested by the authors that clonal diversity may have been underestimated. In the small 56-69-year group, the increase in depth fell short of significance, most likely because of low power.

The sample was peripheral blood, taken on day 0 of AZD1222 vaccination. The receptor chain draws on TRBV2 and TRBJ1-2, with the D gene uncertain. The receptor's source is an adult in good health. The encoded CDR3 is CASSEEAAANYGYTF. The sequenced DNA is TGTGCCAGCAGTGAAGAGGCTGCCGCTAACTATGGCTACACCTTC.